Listed here are 7 T cell receptor beta chains from one sample, sequenced in a study of CD8 T cells in ankylosing spondylitis (dated by TCRdb to 2017 to 2019). The library was built by means of 5' RACE. The listed sequencing device is Illumina HiSeq 2500. TCRdb took the public reads, trimmed them with fastp at Q25, ran MiXCR for clone calling and kept in-frame beta chains. Every entry covers one CDR3 protein and lists the most common genes and DNA from its rows. In this sample the table shows 50,000 to 70,000 distinct CDR3 sequences, 6.2% of which occur a single time. The biggest ten clones account for 5% of the sample. The sample was synovial fluid, either unsorted or a sorted T cell fraction (not recorded which). All receptors derive from a male donor with ankylosing spondylitis.

The CDR3 nucleotides read TGTGCCAGCAGCTTAGCAGCAGGATTTTCCTACAATGAGCAGTTCTTC. Translating it yields CASSLAAGFSYNEQFF. V and J are TRBV7-9 and TRBJ2-1; D gene uncertain. Trimming cost V 0 bases and J 1 base, with 10 bases left between them. The CDR3 sequence is 16 residues long. From germline, CDR1 is SEHNR and CDR2 FQNEAQ (reference sequence).

This chain uses TRBV4-2 with TRBJ1-4; D not resolved. The V gene lost 0 bases and the J gene lost 8 bases, with 10 bases spanning the gap. The CDR3 runs 14 residues. Germline V lookup: CDR1 LGHNA, CDR2 YNFKEQ. CDR3 nucleotides: TGTGCCAGCAGCCAAGAGGGCAGTAGAGAAAAACTGTTTTTT. The encoded protein is CASSQEGSREKLFF.

The chain uses TRBV6-2 or TRBV6-3 and TRBJ2-7, with D possibly called TRBD1 or TRBD2 (5 bases each). CDR1 is MNHEY, CDR2 SVGEGT, per germline. The CDR3 contains 13 residues. V dropped 7 bases and J dropped 1 base, with 11 bases sitting between them. CDR3 sequence: CASTRDGSYEQYF. The CDR3 DNA reads as TGTGCCAGCACGAGGGACGGATCCTACGAGCAGTACTTC.

This clonotype occurred many times. V and J are TRBV10-3 and TRBJ2-1, with D possibly being TRBD2 (5 bases). The length of the CDR3 is 14 residues. Germline CDR1 is ENHRY and CDR2 is SYGVKD. The V gene lost 6 bases and the J gene lost 6 bases, with 15 bases spanning the gap. CDR3 loop: CAISRDSEGNEQFF. Written as DNA, the CDR3 is TGTGCCATCAGCCGGGATTCAGAGGGCAATGAGCAGTTCTTC.

This clonotype was detected ten times or more. The chain is built from TRBV12-3 or TRBV12-4 and TRBJ2-3; 9 bases agree with TRBD2. The length of the CDR3 is 14 residues. V lost 7 bases to trimming and J lost 5 bases; unmatched junction nucleotides: 7. The CDR3: CASTGSGRIDTQYF. CDR3 bases: TGTGCCAGCACGGGTAGCGGGAGAATAGATACGCAGTATTTT.

J is TRBJ2-7 and V is TRBV7-2; 8 bases match TRBD2. The CDR3 spans 15 residues. CDR1 and CDR2 from the germline V gene are SGHTA and FQGNSA. The trim removed 1 base at V and 3 bases at J, leaving 5 bases unmatched. The CDR3 sequence: CASSLEVSGIYEQYF. In DNA form, the CDR3 reads TGTGCCAGCAGCTTAGAGGTTAGCGGGATCTACGAGCAGTACTTC. The full variable domain, rest sourced from reference TRBV7-2 and TRBJ2-7, is GAGVSQSPSNKVTEKGKDVELRCDPISGHTALYWYRQSLGQGLEFLIYFQGNSAPDKSGLPSDRFSAERTGGSVSTLTIQRTQQEDSAVYLCASSLEVSGIYEQYFGPGTRLTVT.

This clonotype has at least ten counts. The chain recombines TRBV29-1 with TRBJ1-3; weak D call: TRBD1 (6 bases). The CDR3 length is 15 residues. Trimming pared 4 bases from V and 8 bases from J, leaving 21 bases between. Germline CDR1 and CDR2: SQVTM and ANQGSEA. The CDR3 sequence is CSVVGTTRGGDTIYF. The CDR3 coding sequence is TGCAGCGTTGTTGGGACAACCCGAGGGGGGGACACCATATATTTT.